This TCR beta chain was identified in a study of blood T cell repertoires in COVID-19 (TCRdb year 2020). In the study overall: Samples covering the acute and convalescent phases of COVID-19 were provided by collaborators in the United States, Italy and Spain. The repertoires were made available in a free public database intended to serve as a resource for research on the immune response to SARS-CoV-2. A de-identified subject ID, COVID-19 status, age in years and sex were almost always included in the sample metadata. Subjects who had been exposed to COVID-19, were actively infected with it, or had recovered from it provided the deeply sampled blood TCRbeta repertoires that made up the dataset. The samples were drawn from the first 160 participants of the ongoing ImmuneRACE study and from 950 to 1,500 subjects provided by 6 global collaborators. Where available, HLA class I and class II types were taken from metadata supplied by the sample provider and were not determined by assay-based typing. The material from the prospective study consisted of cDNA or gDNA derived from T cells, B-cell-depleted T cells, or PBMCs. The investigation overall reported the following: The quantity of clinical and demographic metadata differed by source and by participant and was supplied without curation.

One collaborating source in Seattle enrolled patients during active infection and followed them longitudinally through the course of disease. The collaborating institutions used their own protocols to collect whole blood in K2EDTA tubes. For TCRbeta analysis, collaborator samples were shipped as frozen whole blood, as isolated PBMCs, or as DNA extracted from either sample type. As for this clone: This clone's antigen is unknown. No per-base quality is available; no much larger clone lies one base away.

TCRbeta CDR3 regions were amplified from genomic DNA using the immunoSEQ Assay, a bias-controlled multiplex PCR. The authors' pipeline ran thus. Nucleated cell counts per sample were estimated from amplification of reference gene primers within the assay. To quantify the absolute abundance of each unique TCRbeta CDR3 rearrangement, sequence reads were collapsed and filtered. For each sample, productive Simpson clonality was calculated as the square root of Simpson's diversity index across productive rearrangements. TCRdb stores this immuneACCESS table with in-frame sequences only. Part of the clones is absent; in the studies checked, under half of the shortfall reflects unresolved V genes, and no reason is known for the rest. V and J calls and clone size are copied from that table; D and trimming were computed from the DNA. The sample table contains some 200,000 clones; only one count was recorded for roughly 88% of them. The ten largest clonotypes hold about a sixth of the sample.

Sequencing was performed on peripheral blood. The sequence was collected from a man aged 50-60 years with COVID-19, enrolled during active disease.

The CDR3 corresponds to CASSFATGGSNQPQHF. The sequenced DNA: TGTGCCAGCAGCTTTGCAACAGGGGGGAGCAATCAGCCCCAGCATTTT. Recombination joined TRBV7-9 with TRBJ1-5; TRBD1 aligns with 8 central bases. Counted from cysteine to phenylalanine, this CDR3 has 16 amino acids. Only CDR3 DNA remains: 48 bases, in frame from the first base. CDR1 and CDR2 are read off the germline V gene (reference sequence) as SEHNR and FQNEAQ. Trimming removed 3 bases from V and 1 base from J; the gene matches leave 5 bases unexplained.